This T cell receptor beta chain was captured in a study of T cell changes during pregnancy in multiple sclerosis. Sequenced by immunoSEQ multiplex PCR; TCRdb stores in-frame clones only, minus some. The repertoire includes over 45,000 clones, 80% to 90% of them detected once, and 1.9% sits in the top ten. The sequencing used peripheral blood, collected in the first trimester of pregnancy. The receptor comes from a female donor with multiple sclerosis, enrolled in a pregnancy study.

The DNA of the CDR3 is TGTGCCAGCAGCCCCCGTCCGGGGGGCTCCTATGGCTACACCTTC. This gives the protein CASSPRPGGSYGYTF. V usage is TRBV9 and J usage is TRBJ1-2, with D possibly TRBD1 on 6 matching bases. V lost 4 bases and J lost 4, with 17 bases in between. The germline gives CDR1 SGDLS, CDR2 YYNGEE. CDR3 length: 15 amino acids.